These 32 T cell receptor beta chains originate from one sample sequenced in a study of shared clonotypes between healthy human individuals. The data were produced by immunoSEQ multiplex PCR, yet TCRdb's version contains in-frame clones alone and is incomplete. Of some 580,000 clones listed, around 97% are singletons. The sample taken for sequencing was naive CD4+ T cells sorted from blood. Subset defined: CD45RA+ positively selected. These TCRs come from a woman under 40 in good health.

The chain uses TRBV28 and TRBJ2-5; D unclear. This CDR3 has 13 residues. With 6 bases removed from V and 5 bases from J, the gap between germline ends came to 13 bases. Germline CDR1 MDHEN, CDR2 SYDVKM. CDR3 DNA: TGTGCCAGCAGCCTCGACTCGGTGGAGACCCAGTACTTC. Translating it yields CASSLDSVETQYF.

The genes are TRBV7-8 and TRBJ1-4; D ambiguous. From germline, CDR1 is SGHVS and CDR2 FQNEAQ. Trimming shortened V by 6 bases and J by 6 bases, and 11 bases separated the two germline ends. This CDR3 has 13 amino acids. CDR3 sequence reads: CASSLIGYEKLFF. CDR3 bases: TGTGCCAGCAGTCTGATCGGTTATGAAAAACTGTTTTTT.

The chain recombines TRBV19 with TRBJ2-5, with 7 nucleotides matching TRBD2. This CDR3 has 16 amino acids. V lost 2 bases and J lost 5; bases outside the gene matches: 11. Germline V lookup: CDR1 LNHDA, CDR2 SQIVND (reference sequence). The CDR3 is CASSIRGAGVTETQYF. CDR3 nucleotide sequence: TGTGCCAGTAGTATAAGAGGTGCGGGAGTTACTGAGACCCAGTACTTC.

The table lists this clone with a few counts. V and J are TRBV4-1 and TRBJ1-1; the D is unclear. V was pared by 5 bases and J by 1 base, with 11 bases between. The CDR3 runs 14 residues. Germline lookup yields CDR1 MGHRA and CDR2 YSYEKL. CDR3 sequence (DNA): TGCGCCAGCAGCTCCGGACTGAAGAACACTGAAGCTTTCTTT. Amino acids: CASSSGLKNTEAFF.

V usage is TRBV18 and J usage is TRBJ2-3; TRBD2 agrees at 9 bases. Germline V gene data show CDR1 as KGHSH and CDR2 as LQKENI. This CDR3 comprises 16 residues. J gave up 4 bases and V 2 bases, and 7 bases lay outside the gene matches. In DNA form, the CDR3 reads TGTGCCAGCTCACCAATTAGCGGGAGTTTCTCAGATACGCAGTATTTT. Protein sequence: CASSPISGSFSDTQYF.

This chain links TRBV4-1 with TRBJ2-1; 7 nucleotides align to TRBD2. This CDR3 region has 13 residues. CDR1 MGHRA and CDR2 YSYEKL come from the germline V gene. The V gene end was trimmed by 3 bases and the J gene end by 12 bases; junction bases not matched to a gene: 8. The CDR3 sequence: CASSHGLVPTQFF. In DNA form, the CDR3 reads TGCGCCAGCAGCCACGGACTAGTCCCCACGCAGTTCTTC.

This clone has just one count. The CDR3, as DNA: TGCGCCAGCAGCCTGACAGGGGACTTCTACAATGAGCAGTTCTTC. This gives the protein CASSLTGDFYNEQFF. The chain links TRBV5-1 to TRBJ2-1; TRBD1 aligns across 8 bases. The CDR3 totals 15 residues. CDR1 SGHRS and CDR2 YFSETQ come from the germline V gene. Trimming at V came to 4 bases and at J to 3 bases, leaving 6 bases not matched to a gene.

This sequence joins TRBV18 and TRBJ2-1; possibly TRBD2 for D (6 bases). The V gene lost 0 bases and the J gene lost 5 bases, with 14 bases spanning the gap. The germline CDR1 and CDR2 sequences are KGHSH and LQKENI. This CDR3 has 16 amino acids. The CDR3 sequence is CASSPPDGRGNNEQFF. The CDR3 DNA follows: TGTGCCAGCTCACCACCGGACGGGAGAGGGAACAATGAGCAGTTCTTC. Full variable domain (outside the CDR3, taken from reference TRBV18 and TRBJ2-1): NAGVMQNPRHLVRRRGQEARLRCSPMKGHSHVYWYRQLPEEGLKFMVYLQKENIIDESGMPKERFSAEFPKEGPSILRIQQVVRGDSAAYFCASSPPDGRGNNEQFFGPGTRLTVL.

V and J are TRBV5-1 and TRBJ2-1; no definite D call. The CDR3 loop spans 14 amino acids. Between the trimmed V and J ends, which lost 2 bases and 4 bases, there was a span of 10 bases. CDR1 and CDR2 (germline): SGHRS, YFSETQ. The CDR3 DNA reads TGCGCCAGCAGCTTAGTGGACCTGTACAATGAGCAGTTCTTC. The encoded protein is CASSLVDLYNEQFF.

The chain carries TRBV5-1 and TRBJ1-6, with 8 bases that match TRBD1. Germline V lookup: CDR1 SGHRS, CDR2 YFSETQ. V shed 4 bases, J shed 9 bases, and the junction held 9 bases outside the gene matches. This CDR3 is 15 amino acids long. The CDR3 loop is CASSLGSDRASPLHF. The CDR3 DNA follows: TGCGCCAGCAGCCTGGGTTCGGACAGGGCTTCACCCCTCCACTTT.

This clone has only one observation. V and J are TRBV6-6 and TRBJ1-5; D gene ambiguous. The germline V gene encodes CDR1 MNHNY and CDR2 SVGAGI (reference sequence). Trimming left V 0 bases short and J 3 bases short, with 12 bases between. The CDR3 totals 16 residues. Written as DNA, the CDR3 is TGTGCCAGCAGTTACTCGGGTGGGGTGTTCAATCAGCCCCAGCATTTT. Encoded protein: CASSYSGGVFNQPQHF.

This chain joins TRBV5-1 and TRBJ2-2; a weak D match, TRBD2 (6 bases). This CDR3 is 17 amino acids long. The V gene's germline CDR1 is SGHRS and CDR2 YFSETQ. The germline V and J ends were trimmed by 0 bases and 1 base, with 13 bases remaining between them. As DNA, the CDR3 is TGCGCCAGCAGCTTGGTGCTCGGGAGATTGAACACCGGGGAGCTGTTTTTT. This sequence encodes CASSLVLGRLNTGELFF.

The V and J genes are TRBV20-1 and TRBJ2-7; D may be TRBD2 (6 bases). Looked up from germline, CDR1 is DFQATT and CDR2 is SNEGSKA (reference sequence). CDR3 length: 11 residues. The V gene lost 3 bases and the J gene lost 6 bases, with 9 bases spanning the gap. The CDR3 sequence is CSARGLREQYF. CDR3 DNA: TGCAGTGCTAGGGGACTTCGCGAGCAGTACTTC.

The gene calls are TRBV10-3 and TRBJ1-2, with a possible D match to TRBD1 (6 bases). Germline loops: CDR1 ENHRY, CDR2 SYGVKD. V gave up 8 bases and J gave up 5 bases, with 21 bases separating them. CDR3 length: 15 residues. In DNA, the CDR3 is TGTGCCATCGGGGACAACGTCAGGATTCCTTATGGCTACACCTTC. It yields the protein CAIGDNVRIPYGYTF.

CDR3 residues: CASSSPGQGTTQYF. The CDR3 nucleotides are TGTGCCAGCAGCTCCCCGGGACAGGGGACGACCCAGTACTTC. The V call is TRBV5-6, the J call TRBJ2-5, with 10 positions matching TRBD1. The CDR3 totals 14 residues. Germline CDR1 SGHDT, CDR2 YYEEEE. V lost 3 bases and J lost 7; bases outside the gene matches: 6.

The CDR3 DNA follows: TGTGCCAGCAGCTTCCCGGGACAGCAAGAGACCCAGTACTTC. It codes for CASSFPGQQETQYF. The chain employs TRBV11-2 and TRBJ2-5; 7 nucleotides line up with TRBD1. V gave up 3 bases and J gave up 2 bases; unmatched junction bases: 3. Germline V lookup: CDR1 SGHAT, CDR2 FQNNGV. This CDR3 region has 14 residues.

The V call is TRBV19, the J call TRBJ2-3; D is unresolved. CDR1 is LNHDA, CDR2 SQIVND, per germline (reference sequence). The CDR3 sequence is 14 residues long. Between the trimmed V and J ends, which lost 3 bases and 6 bases, there was a span of 13 bases. CDR3 in DNA: TGTGCCAGTAGTATTTTCCTGGGGTGGGATACGCAGTATTTT. It codes for CASSIFLGWDTQYF.

The CDR3 nucleotides read TGTGCCAGCAGTTTGACAGGGAGGACGAATGAGCAGTTCTTC. The encoded protein is CASSLTGRTNEQFF. The chain combines TRBV27 with TRBJ2-1; a possible D gene is TRBD1 (7 bases). Trimming left V 3 bases short and J 7 bases short, with 13 bases between. The germline gives CDR1 MNHEY, CDR2 SMNVEV (reference sequence). The CDR3 has 14 amino acids.

This chain joins TRBV6-1 and TRBJ1-1, with unresolved D. This CDR3 contains 12 residues. Germline V lookup: CDR1 MNHNS, CDR2 SASEGT. Trimming shortened V by 8 bases and J by 0 bases, and 7 bases separated the two germline ends. The CDR3 is CASPGLNTEAFF. CDR3 sequence (DNA): TGTGCCAGCCCGGGTCTGAACACTGAAGCTTTCTTT.

This chain uses TRBV5-5 with TRBJ2-1, with unresolved D. The V and J ends lost 5 bases and 1 base respectively, with 13 bases between them. From germline, CDR1 is SGHKS and CDR2 YYEKEE (reference sequence). The length of the CDR3 is 15 residues. The CDR3 nucleotides are TGTGCCAGCAGTCCCTTGCCGGAATCCTACAATGAGCAGTTCTTC. Translating gives CASSPLPESYNEQFF. The full variable domain, in which reference TRBV5-5 and TRBJ2-1 provide the parts outside the CDR3, is DAGVTQSPTHLIKTRGQQVTLRCSPISGHKSVSWYQQVLGQGPQFIFQYYEKEERGRGNFPDRFSARQFPNYSSELNVNALLLGDSALYLCASSPLPESYNEQFFGPGTRLTVL.

The CDR3 is CASNPDGRAWEQFF. The CDR3 nucleotides are TGTGCCAGCAACCCGGACGGGAGGGCCTGGGAGCAGTTCTTC. The chain carries TRBV6-5 and TRBJ2-1; TRBD2 matches at 8 bases. The germline gives CDR1 MNHEY, CDR2 SVGAGI. Trimming cost V 7 bases and J 10 bases; bases outside gene matches: 12. The CDR3 has 14 residues.

This sequence joins TRBV2 and TRBJ2-1; perhaps D is TRBD1 or TRBD2 (6 bases each). Germline-derived CDR1 and CDR2 are SNHLY and FYNNEI. The CDR3 runs 13 residues. V was cut by 6 bases and J by 8 bases, with 14 bases left in between. This CDR3 is CASRGGSRDEQFF. CDR3 nucleotides: TGTGCCAGCAGGGGGGGCTCGAGGGATGAGCAGTTCTTC.

The chain has TRBV11-2 and TRBJ2-1, with 14 bases identical to TRBD2. The CDR3 totals 18 residues. Germline assignment: CDR1 SGHAT and CDR2 FQNNGV. With 0 bases clipped from V and 3 bases from J, the junction kept 4 bases outside the gene matches. CDR3 coding DNA: TGTGCCAGCAGCTTAGACCGGGGACTAGCGGGGGACTACAATGAGCAGTTCTTC. Translated: CASSLDRGLAGDYNEQFF. Full variable domain (rest looked up from reference TRBV11-2 and TRBJ2-1): EAGVAQSPRYKIIEKRQSVAFWCNPISGHATLYWYQQILGQGPKLLIQFQNNGVVDDSQLPKDRFSAERLKGVDSTLKIQPAKLEDSAVYLCASSLDRGLAGDYNEQFFGPGTRLTVL.

This chain uses TRBV7-2 with TRBJ1-2, with no clear D. The V end lost 8 bases, the J end lost 8 bases, and 18 bases lay between the germline ends. Germline CDR1 and CDR2: SGHTA and FQGNSA. The CDR3 length is 13 residues. The CDR3 bases are TGTGCCAGCCGCGGGAGTCCCTCGGACGGCTACACCTTC. This translates into CASRGSPSDGYTF. Variable domain in full (rest from reference TRBV7-2 and TRBJ1-2): GAGVSQSPSNKVTEKGKDVELRCDPISGHTALYWYRQSLGQGLEFLIYFQGNSAPDKSGLPSDRFSAERTGGSVSTLTIQRTQQEDSAVYLCASRGSPSDGYTFGSGTRLTVV.

V gene TRBV10-3 combines with J gene TRBJ1-5; TRBD1 matches at 9 bases. The CDR3 is made up of 16 amino acids. Trimming took 1 base from V and 1 from J; bases not matched to a gene: 2. Germline V lookup: CDR1 ENHRY, CDR2 SYGVKD. The chain's CDR3 is CAISEWDRVSNQPQHF. CDR3 coding DNA: TGTGCCATCAGTGAGTGGGACAGGGTAAGCAATCAGCCCCAGCATTTT.

This clone was seen just once. The chain uses TRBV6-1 and TRBJ1-5; D possibly corresponds to TRBD1 (5 bases). Germline V gene data show CDR1 as MNHNS and CDR2 as SASEGT. This CDR3 has 15 residues. With 6 bases removed from V and 7 bases from J, the gap between germline ends came to 19 bases. This chain's CDR3 is CASSKPTGGYQPQHF. The CDR3 DNA follows: TGTGCCAGCAGCAAGCCCACAGGCGGATACCAGCCCCAGCATTTT.

The chain links TRBV9 to TRBJ2-7; D is perhaps TRBD2 (6 bases). The CDR3 is 14 residues long. CDR1 and CDR2 from the germline V gene are SGDLS and YYNGEE. The V and J ends lost 0 bases and 6 bases respectively, with 13 bases between them. The CDR3 coding sequence is TGTGCCAGCAGCGTAGTCGGTCAGGGAGGCGAGCAGTACTTC. Translation gives CASSVVGQGGEQYF.

The V gene is TRBV6-1, the J gene TRBJ1-1; D may be TRBD1 (5 bases). The germline gives CDR1 MNHNS, CDR2 SASEGT. V lost 6 bases to trimming and J lost 3 bases, with 17 bases between them. The CDR3 contains 15 residues. For the CDR3, the DNA is TGTGCCAGCAGCCAGCTAGGGGTTATGGACACTGAAGCTTTCTTT. As protein: CASSQLGVMDTEAFF.

This clone was seen just once. V is TRBV27 and J is TRBJ2-7, with D possibly TRBD1 on 5 matching bases. The CDR3 is 13 residues long. With 9 bases removed from V and 3 bases from J, the gap between germline ends came to 15 bases. Germline CDR1 MNHEY, CDR2 SMNVEV (reference sequence). The chain's CDR3 is CASSTEVNYEQYF. CDR3 bases: TGTGCCAGTTCGACAGAAGTAAACTACGAGCAGTACTTC.

V and J are TRBV6-5 and TRBJ2-1; 11 bases match TRBD2. Germline loops: CDR1 MNHEY, CDR2 SVGAGI. The length of the CDR3 is 16 residues. V lost 4 bases to trimming and J lost 8 bases; unmatched junction nucleotides: 10. CDR3 bases: TGTGCCAGCAGTTCCCCAACTAGCGGGAGTCTCGATGAGCAGTTCTTC. Translating gives CASSSPTSGSLDEQFF.

The genes are TRBV6-6 and TRBJ2-1; D is undetermined. V was cut by 0 bases and J by 4 bases, with 13 bases left in between. The CDR3 totals 16 residues. From germline, CDR1 is MNHNY and CDR2 SVGAGI (reference sequence). CDR3 sequence: CASSYSPKVGYNEQFF. The CDR3 DNA follows: TGTGCCAGCAGTTACTCACCAAAGGTGGGTTACAATGAGCAGTTCTTC.

The chain is built from TRBV5-1 and TRBJ2-5, with D possibly TRBD1 on 6 matching bases. The germline gives CDR1 SGHRS, CDR2 YFSETQ. V was cut by 4 bases and J by 5 bases, with 12 bases left in between. This CDR3 region has 13 residues. DNA of the CDR3: TGCGCCAGCAGCCTACAGGGCGGGGAGACCCAGTACTTC. It specifies CASSLQGGETQYF.